Sequencing of this T cell receptor beta chain was carried out in a study of T cells in Graves' hyperthyroidism and ophthalmopathy. Amplified TCR beta CDR3 regions derived from RNA transcripts. TCR CDR3 underwent first-round RT-PCR with the HTBI primer set. Each CDR3 protein is one row after TCRdb ran MiXCR on the multiplex PCR reads. This table holds about 200,000 distinct CDR3 sequences, approximately 16% found once. For this clonotype: The antigen is undetermined.

V was pared by 4 bases and J by 7 bases, with 5 bases of the junction left unmatched. The CDR3 is 14 residues long. Germline lookup yields CDR1 KGHSH and CDR2 LQKENI. Uncontrolled infection, other autoimmune disease, pregnancy and lactation each barred patients from inclusion. Study-wide results and caveats: A 13 V-J signature model discriminated ophthalmopathy versus stable hyperthyroidism. Appearing also in blood were most of the thyroid clonotypes expanded above 0.001.

The sample was blood. The chain employs TRBV18 and TRBJ2-1; 9 positions agree with TRBD2. This receptor was taken from a woman between 45 and 60 years old with Graves' hyperthyroidism. CDR3 sequence: CASSLAGAGNEQFF. The CDR3 DNA follows: TGTGCCAGCTCACTAGCGGGAGCGGGGAATGAGCAGTTCTTC. Drawing the rest from reference TRBV18 and TRBJ2-1, the complete variable domain is NAGVMQNPRHLVRRRGQEARLRCSPMKGHSHVYWYRQLPEEGLKFMVYLQKENIIDESGMPKERFSAEFPKEGPSILRIQQVVRGDSAAYFCASSLAGAGNEQFFGPGTRLTVL.